Sequencing of this T cell receptor (beta chain) was carried out in a study of blood T cell repertoires in COVID-19. The germline V gene encodes CDR1 SGHRS and CDR2 YFSETQ. V dropped 6 bases and J dropped 7; count of bases not matched to a gene: 8. The CDR3 is 14 residues long. Source study methods: Nucleated cell number was recorded as an estimate derived from reference gene primer amplification. Profiling relied on immunoSEQ multiplex PCR, and the TCRdb table lists in-frame clones only, not all of them. V and J calls and clone size are copied from that table; D and trimming were computed from the DNA. Seen here are approximately 400,000 clones, approximately 89% observed once, and the top ten hold roughly 0.86%.

The receptor comes from a woman aged 40 to 50 who had been exposed to COVID-19. Material for sequencing was PBMCs or T cells enriched from blood (not recorded which). The chain couples TRBV5-1 to TRBJ2-1; 9 bases line up with TRBD1. CDR3 coding DNA: TGCGCCAGCATCAGCTCGACAGGGGGAAATGAGCAGTTCTTC. This encodes CASISSTGGNEQFF.